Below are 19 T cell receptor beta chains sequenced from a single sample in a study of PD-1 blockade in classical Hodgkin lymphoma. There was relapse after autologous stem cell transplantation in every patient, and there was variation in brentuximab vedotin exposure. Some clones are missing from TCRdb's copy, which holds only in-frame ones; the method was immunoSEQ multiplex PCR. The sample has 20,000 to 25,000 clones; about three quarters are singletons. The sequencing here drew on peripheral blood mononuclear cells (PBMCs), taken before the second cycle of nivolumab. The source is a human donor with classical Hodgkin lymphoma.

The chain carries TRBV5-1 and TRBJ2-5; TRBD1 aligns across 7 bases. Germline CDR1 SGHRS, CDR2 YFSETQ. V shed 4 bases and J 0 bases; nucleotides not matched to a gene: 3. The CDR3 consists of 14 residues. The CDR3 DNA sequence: TGCGCCAGCAGCAGGGGACAGTACCAAGAGACCCAGTACTTC. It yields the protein CASSRGQYQETQYF.

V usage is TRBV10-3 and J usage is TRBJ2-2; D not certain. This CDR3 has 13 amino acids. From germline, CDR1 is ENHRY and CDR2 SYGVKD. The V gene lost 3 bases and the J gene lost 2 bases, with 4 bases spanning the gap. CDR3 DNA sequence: TGTGCCATCAGTGAAGACAACACCGGGGAGCTGTTTTTT. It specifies CAISEDNTGELFF.

The CDR3 DNA reads TGTGCCAGCAGACGGACTAGAGGGCCCTACGAGCAGTACTTC. Protein product: CASRRTRGPYEQYF. The chain has TRBV6-1 and TRBJ2-7, with TRBD2 matching over 7 bases. This CDR3 comprises 14 residues. V dropped 6 bases and J dropped 2; count of bases not matched to a gene: 7. Germline lookup yields CDR1 MNHNS and CDR2 SASEGT.

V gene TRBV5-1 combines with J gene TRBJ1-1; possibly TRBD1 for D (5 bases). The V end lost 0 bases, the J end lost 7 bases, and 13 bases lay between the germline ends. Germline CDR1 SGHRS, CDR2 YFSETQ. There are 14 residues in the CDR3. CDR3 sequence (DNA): TGCGCCAGCAGCTTGGAGTCAGGGAGACATGAAGCTTTCTTT. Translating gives CASSLESGRHEAFF.

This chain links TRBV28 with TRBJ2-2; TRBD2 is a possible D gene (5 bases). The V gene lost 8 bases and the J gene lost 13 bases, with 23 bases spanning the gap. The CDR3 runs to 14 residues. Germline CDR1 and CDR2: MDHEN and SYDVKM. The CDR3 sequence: CASWSSTSPEGLFF. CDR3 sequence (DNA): TGTGCCAGCTGGAGCAGCACATCCCCCGAGGGGCTGTTTTTT.

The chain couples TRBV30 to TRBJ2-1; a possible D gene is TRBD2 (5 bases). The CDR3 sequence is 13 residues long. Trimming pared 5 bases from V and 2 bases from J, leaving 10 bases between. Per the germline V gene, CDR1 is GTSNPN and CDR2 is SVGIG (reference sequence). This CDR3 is CAWGSLAYNEQFF. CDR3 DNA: TGTGCCTGGGGGAGTTTGGCCTACAATGAGCAGTTCTTC. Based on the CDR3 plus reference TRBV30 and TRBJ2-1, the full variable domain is SQTIHQWPATLVQPVGSPLSLECTVEGTSNPNLYWYRQAAGRGLQLLFYSVGIGQISSEVPQNLSASRPQDRQFILSSKKLLLSDSGFYLCAWGSLAYNEQFFGPGTRLTVL.

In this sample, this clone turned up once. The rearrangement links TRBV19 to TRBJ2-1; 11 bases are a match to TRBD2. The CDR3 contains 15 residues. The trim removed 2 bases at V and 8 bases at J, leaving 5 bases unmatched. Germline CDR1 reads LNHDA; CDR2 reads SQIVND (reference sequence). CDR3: CASSISSGRTYEQFF. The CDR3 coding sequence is TGTGCCAGTAGTATATCTAGCGGGAGGACCTATGAGCAGTTCTTC. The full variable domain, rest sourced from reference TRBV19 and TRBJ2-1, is DGGITQSPKYLFRKEGQNVTLSCEQNLNHDAMYWYRQDPGQGLRLIYYSQIVNDFQKGDIAEGYSVSREKKESFPLTVTSAQKNPTAFYLCASSISSGRTYEQFFGPGTRLTVL.

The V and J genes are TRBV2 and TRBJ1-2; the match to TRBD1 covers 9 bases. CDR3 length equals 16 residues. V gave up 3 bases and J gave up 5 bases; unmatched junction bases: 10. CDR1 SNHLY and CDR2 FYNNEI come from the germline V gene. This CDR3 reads CASSDRSTGGRYGYTF. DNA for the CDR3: TGTGCCAGCAGTGACCGCTCGACAGGGGGTCGTTATGGCTACACCTTC.

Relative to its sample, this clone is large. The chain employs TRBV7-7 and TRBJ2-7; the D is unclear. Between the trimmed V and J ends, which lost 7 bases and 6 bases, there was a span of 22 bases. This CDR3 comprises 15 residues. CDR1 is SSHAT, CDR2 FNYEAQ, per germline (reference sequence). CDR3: CASTLKGNFSCEQYF. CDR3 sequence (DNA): TGTGCCAGCACCCTTAAAGGGAACTTCTCTTGCGAGCAGTACTTC.

The CDR3, as DNA: TGCAGCGTAGGGGGAGCATCCTACAATGAGCAGTTCTTC. This gives the protein CSVGGASYNEQFF. The chain recombines TRBV29-1 with TRBJ2-1, with D possibly TRBD1 on 6 matching bases. Germline CDR1 reads SQVTM; CDR2 reads ANQGSEA. The CDR3 sequence is 13 residues long. The V gene lost 6 bases and the J gene lost 1 base, with 10 bases spanning the gap.

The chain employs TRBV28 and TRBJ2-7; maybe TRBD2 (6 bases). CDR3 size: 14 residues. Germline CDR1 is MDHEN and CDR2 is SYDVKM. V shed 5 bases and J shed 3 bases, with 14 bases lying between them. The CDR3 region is CASSTLGRLYEQYF. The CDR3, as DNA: TGTGCCAGCAGTACTTTAGGGAGGCTCTACGAGCAGTACTTC.

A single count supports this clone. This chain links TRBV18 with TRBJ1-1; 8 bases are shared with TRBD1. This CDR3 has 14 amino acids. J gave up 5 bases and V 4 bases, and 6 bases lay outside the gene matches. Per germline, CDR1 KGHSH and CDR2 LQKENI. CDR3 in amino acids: CASSLGQGSTEAFF. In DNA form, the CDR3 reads TGTGCCAGCTCACTAGGACAGGGTAGTACTGAAGCTTTCTTT.

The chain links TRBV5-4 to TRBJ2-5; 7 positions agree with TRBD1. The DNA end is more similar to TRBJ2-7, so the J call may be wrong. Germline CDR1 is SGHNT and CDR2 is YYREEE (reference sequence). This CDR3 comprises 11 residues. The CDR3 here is CATGTDYEQYF. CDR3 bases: TGTGCCACCGGGACAGACTACGAGCAGTACTTC.

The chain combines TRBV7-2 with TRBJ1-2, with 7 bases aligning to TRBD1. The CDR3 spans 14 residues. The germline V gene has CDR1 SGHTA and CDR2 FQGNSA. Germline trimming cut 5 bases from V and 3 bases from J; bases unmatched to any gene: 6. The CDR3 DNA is TGTGCCAGCAGCCATCGACAGGGCGACTATGGCTACACCTTC. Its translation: CASSHRQGDYGYTF.

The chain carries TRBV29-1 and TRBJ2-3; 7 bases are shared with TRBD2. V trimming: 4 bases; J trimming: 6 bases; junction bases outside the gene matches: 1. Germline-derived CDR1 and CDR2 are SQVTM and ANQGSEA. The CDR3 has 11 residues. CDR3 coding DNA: TGCAGCGTTGGGGAGGGGGATACGCAGTATTTT. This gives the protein CSVGEGDTQYF.

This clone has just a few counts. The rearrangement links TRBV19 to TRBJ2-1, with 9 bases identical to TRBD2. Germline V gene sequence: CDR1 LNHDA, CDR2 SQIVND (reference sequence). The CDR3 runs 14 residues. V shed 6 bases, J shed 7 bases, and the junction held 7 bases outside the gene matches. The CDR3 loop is CASSLVTSGNEQFF. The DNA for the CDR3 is TGTGCCAGTAGCCTTGTGACTAGCGGTAATGAGCAGTTCTTC.

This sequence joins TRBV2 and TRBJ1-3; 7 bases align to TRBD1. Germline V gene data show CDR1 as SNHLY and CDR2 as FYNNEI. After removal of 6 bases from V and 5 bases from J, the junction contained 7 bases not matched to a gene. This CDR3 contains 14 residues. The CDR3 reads CASRAAGGRNTIYF. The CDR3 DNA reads TGTGCCAGCAGGGCGGCAGGGGGAAGAAACACCATATATTTT.

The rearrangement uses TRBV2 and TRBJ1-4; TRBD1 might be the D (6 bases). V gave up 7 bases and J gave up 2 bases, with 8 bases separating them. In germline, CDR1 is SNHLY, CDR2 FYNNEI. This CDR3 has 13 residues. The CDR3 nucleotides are TGTGCCAGCAATAGGGGGACTAATGAAAAACTGTTTTTT. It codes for CASNRGTNEKLFF.

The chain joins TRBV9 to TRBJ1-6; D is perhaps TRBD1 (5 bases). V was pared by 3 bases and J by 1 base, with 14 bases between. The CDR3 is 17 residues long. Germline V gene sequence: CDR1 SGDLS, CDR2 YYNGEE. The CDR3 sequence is CASSAGTERSYNSPLHF. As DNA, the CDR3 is TGTGCCAGCAGCGCCGGGACCGAACGGTCCTATAATTCACCCCTCCACTTT.